This TCR beta chain was profiled in a study of T cell responses to AZD1222 COVID-19 vaccine (dated by TCRdb to 2020 to 2023). Notes on the research overall: AZD1222 recipients whose second dose came at about 4 weeks and those whose second dose came at about 12 weeks were combined into one group, since spike-specific TCR depth and breadth did not differ between the two schedules. Trial participants were enrolled by age into subgroups of 18-55, 56-69 and 70-plus years, and about 150, 27 and 61 TCR-sequenced participants, respectively, were included in these subgroups. A total of 233 trial participants underwent TCR sequencing, of whom nearly 210 received two doses of AZD1222 and about 25 received two doses of the MenACWY control vaccine. What the study reported, not specific to this receptor: Reportedly, almost half of the unique spike-specific TCRs recognized epitopes lying outside the regions that are mutated in the B.1.351 and B.1.1.7 variants. Because no day 14 peak-response samples were available, the repertoires could be characterized only after the peak T cell response. In the small 56-69-year group, the increase in depth fell short of significance, most likely because of low power. Participants were mostly white British and included more females than males, and it was suggested by the authors that clonal diversity may have been underestimated. Only five to seven AZD1222 recipients were SARS-CoV-2 seropositive at baseline, limiting conclusions about previously exposed vaccinees. Spike-specific TCR breadth and depth rose significantly after two AZD1222 doses compared with day 0 and with MenACWY recipients. The vaccine-associated CD4 TCRs covered the entire spike protein, and the dominant responses fell in regions 160-218 and 743-854.

Trimming accounts for 3 bases at V and 8 bases at J, while the number of junction bases matched to no gene is 12. CDR1 is given as KGHDR and CDR2 as SFDVKD, both from the germline V gene. Counted from cysteine to phenylalanine, this CDR3 has 17 amino acids. Just the 51-base CDR3 DNA is kept, in frame starting at base 1. The intended sense of this specimen's time point label: baseline before first vaccination. Samples from vaccinated people were obtained from the UK trials COV001 and COV002, which included a single-blind randomized controlled phase 2/3 trial of AZD1222 (ChAdOx1 nCoV-19) in healthy adults. For TCRbeta chain sequencing, PBMC samples were collected from trial participants at day 0 and at day 28 after the second dose. As concerns this clone: Which antigen it targets is not known. No per-base quality is available; no much larger clone lies one base away.

The CDR3 regions of human TCRbeta chains were analyzed by immunosequencing. Processing in the source paper ran as follows. Repertoire TCRs were matched against a reference library of SARS-CoV-2-specific TCRs generated with the MIRA antigen-specificity platform. Breadth meant the fraction of unique TCRs that were SARS-CoV-2-associated, whereas depth meant the fraction of total T cells that were SARS-CoV-2-associated. Using the MIRA data, every spike-specific TCR was mapped to the spike region that the TCR reacted to and assigned to either a CD4 or a CD8 class. Log10-transformed breadth and depth values were compared by one-way ANOVA with Sidak's multiple comparisons tests. This is the immuneACCESS table as TCRdb keeps it, with only in-frame sequences that have V and J called. A part of the clones is gone; compared with another copy, unresolved V genes explain less than half, and the rest is unexplained. Clone size and V and J calls were adopted from that table, with D and trimming inferred from the DNA. Recorded for this sample are 110,000 to 150,000 clones; over 75% of them occurred a single time. Approximately 8% of the sample comes from the top ten.

Material: peripheral blood, obtained on day 0 of AZD1222 vaccination. The V and J genes are TRBV24-1 and TRBJ2-1, with 10 bases in between that match TRBD1. This sequence originates from an adult in good health. DNA sequence: TGTGCCACCAGTGATGCACCGGGGGACAGGGGAACGGATGAGCAGTTCTTC. This translates into CATSDAPGDRGTDEQFF.